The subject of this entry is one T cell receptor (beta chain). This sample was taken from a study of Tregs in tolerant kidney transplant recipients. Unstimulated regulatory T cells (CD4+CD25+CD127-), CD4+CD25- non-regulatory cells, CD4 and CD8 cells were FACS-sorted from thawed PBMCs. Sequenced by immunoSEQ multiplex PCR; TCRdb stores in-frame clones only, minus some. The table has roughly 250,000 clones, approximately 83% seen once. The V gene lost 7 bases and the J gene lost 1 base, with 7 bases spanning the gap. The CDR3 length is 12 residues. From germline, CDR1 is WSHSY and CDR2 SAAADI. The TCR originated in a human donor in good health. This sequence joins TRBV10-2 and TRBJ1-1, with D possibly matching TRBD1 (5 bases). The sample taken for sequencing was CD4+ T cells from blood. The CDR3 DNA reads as TGCGCCAGCAATCAGGGGAACACTGAAGCTTTCTTT. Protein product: CASNQGNTEAFF.